This TCR beta chain came from a study of T cells in Graves' hyperthyroidism and ophthalmopathy. This clonotype has at least ten counts. Authors of the study amplified TCR beta CDR3 regions from RNA transcripts. The HTBI primer set was used in a first-round RT-PCR of the TCR CDR3. TCRdb recomputed calls from the multiplex PCR reads with MiXCR, one row per CDR3 protein. The sample includes under 350,000 distinct CDR3 sequences, roughly 13% of them seen just once. Sequenced: blood. This clonotype originated in a middle-aged woman with Graves' hyperthyroidism.

The CDR3 sequence is CASSLGGMVGGYTF. Written as DNA, the CDR3 is TGTGCCAGCAGTTTAGGGGGGATGGTAGGTGGCTACACCTTC. This chain connects TRBV12-3 or TRBV12-4 to TRBJ1-2; a weak D match, TRBD1 (5 bases). Trimming shortened V by 1 base and J by 7 bases, and 13 bases separated the two germline ends. The CDR3 is 14 amino acids.